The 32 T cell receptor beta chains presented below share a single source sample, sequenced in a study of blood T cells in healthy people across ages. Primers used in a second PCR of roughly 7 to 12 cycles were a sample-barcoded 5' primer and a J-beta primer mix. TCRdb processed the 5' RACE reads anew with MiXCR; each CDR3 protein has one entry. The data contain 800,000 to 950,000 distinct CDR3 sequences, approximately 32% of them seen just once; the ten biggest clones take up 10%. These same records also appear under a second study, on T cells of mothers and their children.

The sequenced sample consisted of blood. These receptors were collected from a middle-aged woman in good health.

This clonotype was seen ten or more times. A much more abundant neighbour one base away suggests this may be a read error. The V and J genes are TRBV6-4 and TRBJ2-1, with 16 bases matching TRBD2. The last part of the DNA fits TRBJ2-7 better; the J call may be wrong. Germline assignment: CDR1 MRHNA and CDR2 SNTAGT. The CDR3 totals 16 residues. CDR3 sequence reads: CASSAGTSGGDNEQYF. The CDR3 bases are TGTGCCAGCAGTGCCGGGACTAGCGGGGGGGACAATGAGCAGTACTTC.

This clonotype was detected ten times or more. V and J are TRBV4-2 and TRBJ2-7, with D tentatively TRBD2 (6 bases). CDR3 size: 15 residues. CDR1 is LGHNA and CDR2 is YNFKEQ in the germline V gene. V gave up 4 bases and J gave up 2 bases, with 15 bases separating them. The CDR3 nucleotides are TGTGCCAGCAGCCTAACTAGCAGACCACCCTACGAGCAGTACTTC. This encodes CASSLTSRPPYEQYF.

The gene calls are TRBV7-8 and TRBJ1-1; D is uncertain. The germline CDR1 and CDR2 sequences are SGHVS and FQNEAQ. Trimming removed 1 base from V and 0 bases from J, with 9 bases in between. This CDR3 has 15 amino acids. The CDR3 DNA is TGTGCCAGCAGCTTAGACGTAGGGATGAACACTGAAGCTTTCTTT. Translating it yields CASSLDVGMNTEAFF.

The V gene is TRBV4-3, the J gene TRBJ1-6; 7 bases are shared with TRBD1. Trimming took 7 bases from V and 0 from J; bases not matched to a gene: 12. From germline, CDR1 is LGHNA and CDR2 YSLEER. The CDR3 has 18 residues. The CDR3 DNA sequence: TGCGCCAGCACTAGGGACAGCCCCTCCGGCTCCTATAATTCACCCCTCCACTTT. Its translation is CASTRDSPSGSYNSPLHF.

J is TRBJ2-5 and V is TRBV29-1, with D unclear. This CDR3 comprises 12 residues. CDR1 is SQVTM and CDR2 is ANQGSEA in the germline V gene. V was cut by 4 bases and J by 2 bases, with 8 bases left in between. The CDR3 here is CSVGISQETQYF. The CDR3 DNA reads TGCAGCGTTGGTATCTCACAAGAGACCCAGTACTTC.

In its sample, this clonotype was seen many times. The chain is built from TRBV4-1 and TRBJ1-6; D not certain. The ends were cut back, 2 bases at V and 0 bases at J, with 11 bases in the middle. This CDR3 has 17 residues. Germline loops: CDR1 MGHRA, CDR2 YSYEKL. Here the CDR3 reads CASSQWAQSSYNSPLHF. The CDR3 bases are TGCGCCAGCAGCCAATGGGCACAGAGCTCCTATAATTCACCCCTCCACTTT.

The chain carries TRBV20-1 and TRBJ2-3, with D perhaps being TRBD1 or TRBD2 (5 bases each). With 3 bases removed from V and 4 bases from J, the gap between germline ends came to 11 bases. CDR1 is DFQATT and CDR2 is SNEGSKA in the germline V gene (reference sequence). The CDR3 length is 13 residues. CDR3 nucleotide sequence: TGCAGTGCTAGTTCGAGGGGCCCAGATACGCAGTATTTT. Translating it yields CSASSRGPDTQYF.

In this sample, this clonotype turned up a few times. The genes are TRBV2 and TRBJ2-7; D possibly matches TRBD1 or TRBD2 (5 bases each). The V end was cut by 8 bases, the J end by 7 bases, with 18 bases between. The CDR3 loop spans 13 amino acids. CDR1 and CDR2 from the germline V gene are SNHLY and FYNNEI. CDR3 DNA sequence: TGTGCCAGCCAGAGGGGCGATATCAATGAGCAGTACTTC. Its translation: CASQRGDINEQYF.

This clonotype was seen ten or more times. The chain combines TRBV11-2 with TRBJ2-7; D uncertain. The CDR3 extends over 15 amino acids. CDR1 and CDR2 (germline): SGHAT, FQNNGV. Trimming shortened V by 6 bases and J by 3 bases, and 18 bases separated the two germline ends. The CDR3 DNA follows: TGTGCCAGCAGTTCCCTCGGAGCCAGAGACTACGAGCAGTACTTC. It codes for CASSSLGARDYEQYF. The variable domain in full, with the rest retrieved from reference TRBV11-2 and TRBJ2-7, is EAGVAQSPRYKIIEKRQSVAFWCNPISGHATLYWYQQILGQGPKLLIQFQNNGVVDDSQLPKDRFSAERLKGVDSTLKIQPAKLEDSAVYLCASSSLGARDYEQYFGPGTRLTVT.

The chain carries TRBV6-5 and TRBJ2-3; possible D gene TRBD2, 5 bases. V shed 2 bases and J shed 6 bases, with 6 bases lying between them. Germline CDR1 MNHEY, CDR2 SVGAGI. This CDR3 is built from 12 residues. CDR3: CASSYAGDTQYF. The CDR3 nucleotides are TGTGCCAGCAGTTACGCGGGCGATACGCAGTATTTT.

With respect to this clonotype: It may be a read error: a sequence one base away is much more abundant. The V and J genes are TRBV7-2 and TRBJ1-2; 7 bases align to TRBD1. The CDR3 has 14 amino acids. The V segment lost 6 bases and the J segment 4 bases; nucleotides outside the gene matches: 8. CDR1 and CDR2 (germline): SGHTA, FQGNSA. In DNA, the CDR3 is TGTGCCAGCAGACCGGGCAGGGGGGGCTATGGCTACACCTTC. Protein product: CASRPGRGGYGYTF.

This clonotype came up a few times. CDR3 DNA: TGTGCCAGCAGCTCGAACAGGGTGGGCTACACCTTC. It yields the protein CASSSNRVGYTF. This chain joins TRBV7-2 and TRBJ1-2, with a possible D match to TRBD1 (6 bases). Germline assignment: CDR1 SGHTA and CDR2 FQGNSA. Between the trimmed V and J ends, which lost 4 bases and 8 bases, there was a span of 11 bases. This CDR3 spans 12 amino acids.

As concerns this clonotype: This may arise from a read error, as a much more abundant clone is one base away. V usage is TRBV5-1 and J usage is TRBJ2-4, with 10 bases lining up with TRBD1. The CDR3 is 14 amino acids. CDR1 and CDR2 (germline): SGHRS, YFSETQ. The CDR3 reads CASSSDRGANIRYF. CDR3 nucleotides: TGCGCCAGCAGCTCGGACAGGGGGGCGAACATTCGGTACTTC.

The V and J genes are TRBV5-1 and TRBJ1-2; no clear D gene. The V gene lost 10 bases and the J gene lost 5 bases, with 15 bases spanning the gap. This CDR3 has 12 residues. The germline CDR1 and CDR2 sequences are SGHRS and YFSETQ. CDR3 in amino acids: CAGGLDGYGYTF. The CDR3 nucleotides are TGCGCCGGCGGCTTGGACGGATATGGCTACACCTTC.

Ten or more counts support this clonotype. For the CDR3, the DNA is TGTGCCAGCAGCTTATCCAGCGTAGATACGCAGTATTTT. This codes for CASSLSSVDTQYF. The chain combines TRBV7-3 with TRBJ2-3; no clear D. Germline CDR1 is SGHTA and CDR2 is FQGTGA. CDR3 length: 13 amino acids. Between the trimmed V and J ends, which lost 2 bases and 5 bases, there was a span of 8 bases.

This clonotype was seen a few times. The CDR3 nucleotides read TGTGCCAGCAGCTTAGCCGGCAGGGAGGGCTCCTACGAGCAGTACTTC. Translated, it gives CASSLAGREGSYEQYF. The chain carries TRBV7-9 and TRBJ2-7, with 7 bases identical to TRBD2. V was pared by 0 bases and J by 0 bases, with 5 bases of the junction left unmatched. CDR1 and CDR2 (germline): SEHNR, FQNEAQ (reference sequence). The CDR3 consists of 16 residues.

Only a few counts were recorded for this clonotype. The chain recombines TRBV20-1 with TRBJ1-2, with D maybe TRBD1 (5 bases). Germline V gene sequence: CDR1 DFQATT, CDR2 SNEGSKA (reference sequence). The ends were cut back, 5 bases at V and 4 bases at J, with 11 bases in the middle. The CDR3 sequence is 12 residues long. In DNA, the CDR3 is TGCAGTGCTCCAAGACAGACCTATGGCTACACCTTC. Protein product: CSAPRQTYGYTF.

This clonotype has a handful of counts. The DNA of the CDR3 is TGTGCCACCAGTGACCTCCAGGTGAACACCGGGGAGCTGTTTTTT. Translating it yields CATSDLQVNTGELFF. The chain links TRBV24-1 to TRBJ2-2; no clear D gene. The CDR3 totals 15 residues. V shed 4 bases and J shed 1 base, with 9 bases lying between them. Germline assignment: CDR1 KGHDR and CDR2 SFDVKD.

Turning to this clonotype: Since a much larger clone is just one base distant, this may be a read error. The chain's CDR3 is CASSCGGNTGELFF. DNA for the CDR3: TGTGCCAGCAGTTGTGGGGGAAACACCGGGGAGCTGTTTTTT. V gene TRBV12-3 or TRBV12-4 combines with J gene TRBJ2-2, with D perhaps matching TRBD1 or TRBD2 (5 bases each). The CDR3 runs 14 residues. V lost 4 bases and J 2 bases, leaving 8 bases between the germline ends.

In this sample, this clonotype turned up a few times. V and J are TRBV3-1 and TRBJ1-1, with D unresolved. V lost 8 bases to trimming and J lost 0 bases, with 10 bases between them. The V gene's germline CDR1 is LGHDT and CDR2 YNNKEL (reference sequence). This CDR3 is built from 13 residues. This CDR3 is CASAGRVNTEAFF. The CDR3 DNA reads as TGTGCCAGCGCAGGAAGGGTGAACACTGAAGCTTTCTTT.

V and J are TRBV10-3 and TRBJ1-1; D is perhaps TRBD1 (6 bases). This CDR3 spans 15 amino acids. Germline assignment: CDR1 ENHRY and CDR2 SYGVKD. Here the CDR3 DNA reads TGTGCTATCGGTGAGTCAGGGGCGAAACAATCTGAAGCTTTCTTT. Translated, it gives CAIGESGAKQSEAFF.

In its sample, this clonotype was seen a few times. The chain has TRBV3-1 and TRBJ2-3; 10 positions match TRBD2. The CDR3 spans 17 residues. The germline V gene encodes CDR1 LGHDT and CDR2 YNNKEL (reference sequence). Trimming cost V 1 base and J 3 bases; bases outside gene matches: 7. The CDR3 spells CASSQVLAGEDTDTQYF. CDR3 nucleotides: TGTGCCAGCAGCCAAGTTCTAGCGGGGGAGGATACAGATACGCAGTATTTT.

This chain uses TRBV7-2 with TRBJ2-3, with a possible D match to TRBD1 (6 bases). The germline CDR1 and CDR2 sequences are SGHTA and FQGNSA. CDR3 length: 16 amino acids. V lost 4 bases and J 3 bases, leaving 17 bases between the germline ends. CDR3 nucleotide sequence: TGTGCCAGCAGCTCAGGGACATACGGGATGACAGATACGCAGTATTTT. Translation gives CASSSGTYGMTDTQYF.

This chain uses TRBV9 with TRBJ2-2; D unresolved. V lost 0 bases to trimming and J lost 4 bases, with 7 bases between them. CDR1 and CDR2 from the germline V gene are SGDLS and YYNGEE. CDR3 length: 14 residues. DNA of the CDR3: TGTGCCAGCAGCGTAGTTTCTGGCACCGGGGAGCTGTTTTTT. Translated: CASSVVSGTGELFF.

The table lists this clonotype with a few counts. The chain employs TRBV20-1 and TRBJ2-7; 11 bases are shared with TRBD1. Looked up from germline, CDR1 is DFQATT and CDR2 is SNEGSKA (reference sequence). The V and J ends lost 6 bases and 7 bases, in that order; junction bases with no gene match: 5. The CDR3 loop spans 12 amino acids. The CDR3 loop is CSARDRGAEQYF. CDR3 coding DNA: TGCAGTGCGCGGGACAGGGGGGCGGAGCAGTACTTC.

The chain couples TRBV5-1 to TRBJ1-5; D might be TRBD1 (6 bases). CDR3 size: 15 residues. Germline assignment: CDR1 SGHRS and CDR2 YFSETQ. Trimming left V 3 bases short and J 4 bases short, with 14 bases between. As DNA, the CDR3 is TGCGCCAGCAGCTCGGACGGACAGCCGAATCAGCCCCAGCATTTT. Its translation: CASSSDGQPNQPQHF.

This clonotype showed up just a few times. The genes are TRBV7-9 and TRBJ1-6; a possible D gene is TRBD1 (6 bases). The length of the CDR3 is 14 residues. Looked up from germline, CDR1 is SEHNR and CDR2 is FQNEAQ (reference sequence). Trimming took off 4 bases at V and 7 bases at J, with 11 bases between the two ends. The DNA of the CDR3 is TGTGCCAGCAGCTCACAGGGTGACAATTCACCCCTCCACTTT. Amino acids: CASSSQGDNSPLHF.

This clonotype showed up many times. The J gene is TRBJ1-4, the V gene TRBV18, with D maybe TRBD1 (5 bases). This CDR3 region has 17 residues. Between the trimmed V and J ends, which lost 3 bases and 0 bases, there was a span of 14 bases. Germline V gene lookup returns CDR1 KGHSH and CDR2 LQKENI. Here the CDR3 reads CASSPWTRGTTNEKLFF. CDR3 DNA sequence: TGTGCCAGCTCACCCTGGACCCGGGGCACAACTAATGAAAAACTGTTTTTT.

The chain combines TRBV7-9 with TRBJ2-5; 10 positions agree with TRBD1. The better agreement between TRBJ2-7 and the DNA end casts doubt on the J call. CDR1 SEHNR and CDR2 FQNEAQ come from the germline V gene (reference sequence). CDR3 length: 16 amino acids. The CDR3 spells CASSSKGQGKDYEQYF. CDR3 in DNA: TGTGCCAGCAGCTCAAAGGGACAGGGGAAAGACTACGAGCAGTACTTC.

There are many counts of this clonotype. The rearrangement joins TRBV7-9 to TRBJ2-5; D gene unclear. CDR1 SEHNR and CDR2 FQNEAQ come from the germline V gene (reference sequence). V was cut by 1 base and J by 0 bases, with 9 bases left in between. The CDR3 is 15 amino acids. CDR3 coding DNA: TGTGCCAGCAGCTTAGGGCAACAGTACCAAGAGACCCAGTACTTC. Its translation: CASSLGQQYQETQYF.

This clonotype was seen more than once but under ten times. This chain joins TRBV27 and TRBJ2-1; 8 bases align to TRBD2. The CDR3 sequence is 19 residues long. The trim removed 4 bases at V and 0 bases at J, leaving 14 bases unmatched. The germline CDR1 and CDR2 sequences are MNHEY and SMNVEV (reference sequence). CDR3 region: CASSSVPPGGTGSYNEQFF. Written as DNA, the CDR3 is TGTGCCAGCAGTTCTGTCCCTCCGGGGGGGACCGGCTCCTACAATGAGCAGTTCTTC.

CDR3 sequence: CASSKVIAGGPHRQYF. CDR3 coding DNA: TGTGCCAGCAGCAAAGTGATAGCGGGGGGCCCTCATAGGCAGTATTTT. The V gene is TRBV21-1, the J gene TRBJ2-3; TRBD2, as called in the table, went unchecked against the DNA. TRBV21-1 is a pseudogene. The CDR3 covers 16 residues.